Below, 32 T cell receptor beta chains from the same sample are listed, as sequenced in a study of T cell responses to AZD1222 COVID-19 vaccine. Generated by immunoSEQ multiplex PCR, the TCRdb table keeps only in-frame clones and is missing some. Of roughly 130,000 clones listed, about 91% are singletons. The source was peripheral blood, collected on day 0 of AZD1222 vaccination. The receptors were gathered from an adult in good health.

This sequence joins TRBV5-1 and TRBJ2-3; D call uncertain. Germline V gene lookup returns CDR1 SGHRS and CDR2 YFSETQ. Trimming removed 0 bases from V and 7 bases from J, with 15 bases in between. There are 15 residues in the CDR3. The CDR3 region is CASSLAPGESYTQYF. DNA for the CDR3: TGCGCCAGCAGCTTGGCCCCGGGCGAGTCATATACGCAGTATTTT.

The V gene is TRBV5-1, the J gene TRBJ1-2; D possibly corresponds to TRBD1 (5 bases). Germline CDR1 reads SGHRS; CDR2 reads YFSETQ. The CDR3 contains 17 residues. V lost 1 base to trimming and J lost 8 bases, with 24 bases between them. In DNA, the CDR3 is TGCGCCAGCAGCTTGTCTAGGAGTTCAGGGCAAACGGAAGGCTACACCTTC. The encoded protein is CASSLSRSSGQTEGYTF. Variable domain in full (rest from reference TRBV5-1 and TRBJ1-2): KAGVTQTPRYLIKTRGQQVTLSCSPISGHRSVSWYQQTPGQGLQFLFEYFSETQRNKGNFPGRFSGRQFSNSRSEMNVSTLELGDSALYLCASSLSRSSGQTEGYTFGSGTRLTVV.

This rearrangement joins TRBV5-1 to TRBJ2-7; TRBD1 or TRBD2 may be the D gene (5 bases each). The V and J ends lost 0 bases and 3 bases respectively, with 16 bases between them. The CDR3 has 16 residues. Per germline, CDR1 SGHRS and CDR2 YFSETQ. The CDR3 loop is CASSLAGQSSLYEQYF. CDR3 in DNA: TGCGCCAGCAGCTTGGCGGGGCAGAGTTCCCTCTACGAGCAGTACTTC.

This rearrangement joins TRBV2 to TRBJ2-2; unclear D gene. Per germline, CDR1 SNHLY and CDR2 FYNNEI. V lost 8 bases to trimming and J lost 8 bases, with 9 bases between them. This CDR3 has 11 residues. This chain's CDR3 is CASESPGELFF. For the CDR3, the DNA is TGTGCCAGCGAAAGTCCTGGGGAGCTGTTTTTT. Variable domain in full (rest from reference TRBV2 and TRBJ2-2): EPEVTQTPSHQVTQMGQEVILRCVPISNHLYFYWYRQILGQKVEFLVSFYNNEISEKSEIFDDQFSVERPDGSNFTLKIRSTKLEDSAMYFCASESPGELFFGEGSRLTVL.

This CDR3 reads CASSYPGTASYTF. The CDR3, as DNA: TGTGCCAGCAGTTACCCAGGGACGGCATCCTACACCTTC. The chain links TRBV6-5 to TRBJ1-2; weak D call: TRBD1 (5 bases). Germline V CDR1 and CDR2: MNHEY, SVGAGI. This CDR3 spans 13 amino acids. Between the trimmed V and J ends, which lost 2 bases and 10 bases, there was a span of 14 bases.

This clone was found once. The chain is built from TRBV3-1 (or the pseudogene TRBV3-2) and TRBJ1-5; D is unclear. The CDR3 spans 13 residues. V was shortened by 4 bases and J by 15 bases, with 19 bases between the two germline ends. In germline, CDR1 is LGHDT, CDR2 YNNKEL (reference sequence). The CDR3, as DNA: TGTGCCAGCAGCCCTCAGCCCCGGACGGCCCCGCATTTT. Its translation: CASSPQPRTAPHF.

The chain has TRBV2 and TRBJ2-3, with TRBD2 matching over 13 bases. The CDR3 covers 18 residues. Germline CDR1 and CDR2: SNHLY and FYNNEI. Trimming cost V 0 bases and J 5 bases; bases outside gene matches: 8. The CDR3 reads CASSEAATSGRFGDTQYF. DNA of the CDR3: TGTGCCAGCAGTGAAGCCGCGACTAGCGGGAGGTTTGGAGATACGCAGTATTTT.

J is TRBJ2-7 and V is TRBV9, with D perhaps TRBD1 or TRBD2 (5 bases each). The germline V and J ends were trimmed by 3 bases and 2 bases, with 12 bases remaining between them. Germline CDR1 reads SGDLS; CDR2 reads YYNGEE. The CDR3 has 14 amino acids. The CDR3 nucleotides are TGTGCCAGCAGCGGCGAGGGGCAGGCCTACGAGCAGTACTTC. This gives the protein CASSGEGQAYEQYF.

The rearrangement joins TRBV29-1 to TRBJ2-5, with D tentatively TRBD2 (6 bases). V lost 6 bases and J 7 bases, leaving 15 bases between the germline ends. The CDR3 is 12 amino acids. Germline V gene lookup returns CDR1 SQVTM and CDR2 ANQGSEA. The CDR3 DNA reads as TGCAGCGTCGGGAGTGACAGCTGGACCCAGTACTTC. This codes for CSVGSDSWTQYF.

The rearrangement links TRBV4-2 to TRBJ2-7, with 10 bases fitting TRBD1. The CDR3 contains 15 residues. The germline CDR1 and CDR2 sequences are LGHNA and YNFKEQ. Germline trimming cut 1 base from V and 3 bases from J; bases unmatched to any gene: 3. The CDR3 protein is CASSQGQGALYEQYF. For the CDR3, the DNA is TGTGCCAGCAGCCAAGGACAGGGGGCGCTCTACGAGCAGTACTTC.

This chain links TRBV18 with TRBJ1-1, with TRBD1 identical over 7 bases. V lost 5 bases to trimming and J lost 5 bases; unmatched junction nucleotides: 8. The CDR3 runs to 14 residues. CDR1 and CDR2 (germline): KGHSH, LQKENI. The chain's CDR3 is CASSSSPGGTEAFF. The DNA for the CDR3 is TGTGCCAGCTCATCTTCCCCAGGGGGGACTGAAGCTTTCTTT.

V is TRBV20-1 and J is TRBJ2-5; 8 bases are shared with TRBD2. The CDR3 loop spans 17 amino acids. Germline V gene lookup returns CDR1 DFQATT and CDR2 SNEGSKA (reference sequence). The V and J ends lost 3 bases and 4 bases, in that order; junction bases with no gene match: 16. The DNA for the CDR3 is TGCAGTGCTAGTTTATTGAGCGGGAGTTCAACGCGAGAGACCCAGTACTTC. Protein: CSASLLSGSSTRETQYF.

The V and J genes are TRBV5-6 and TRBJ2-3; D perhaps matches TRBD2 (5 bases). Looked up from germline, CDR1 is SGHDT and CDR2 is YYEEEE. V was shortened by 3 bases and J by 2 bases, with 16 bases between the two germline ends. CDR3 length equals 16 residues. The CDR3 nucleotides read TGTGCCAGCAGCTCTCTAGCCACCTATGTCACAGATACGCAGTATTTT. Translated, it gives CASSSLATYVTDTQYF.

This chain links TRBV2 with TRBJ1-1, with TRBD1 as a possible D gene (5 bases). Germline assignment: CDR1 SNHLY and CDR2 FYNNEI. This CDR3 spans 13 amino acids. The germline V and J ends were trimmed by 5 bases and 5 bases, with 12 bases remaining between them. The DNA of the CDR3 is TGTGCCAGCAGTCCAGGGCCTAGGACTGAAGCTTTCTTT. This sequence encodes CASSPGPRTEAFF.

The CDR3 coding sequence is TGCGCCAGCAGCTCTAACATAGGGGGTAGCACAGATACGCAGTATTTT. Its protein is CASSSNIGGSTDTQYF. The gene calls are TRBV5-1 and TRBJ2-3; D might be TRBD1 (6 bases). Germline CDR1 SGHRS, CDR2 YFSETQ. V was shortened by 3 bases and J by 0 bases, with 14 bases between the two germline ends. This CDR3 has 16 residues. Using reference TRBV5-1 and TRBJ2-3 for the parts outside the CDR3, the full variable domain is KAGVTQTPRYLIKTRGQQVTLSCSPISGHRSVSWYQQTPGQGLQFLFEYFSETQRNKGNFPGRFSGRQFSNSRSEMNVSTLELGDSALYLCASSSNIGGSTDTQYFGPGTRLTVL.

CDR3 loop: CASSGGITYEQYF. The CDR3 coding sequence is TGTGCCAGCAGCGGTGGAATCACCTACGAGCAGTACTTC. The chain recombines TRBV7-8 with TRBJ2-7; D ambiguous. The CDR3 runs to 13 residues. V was cut by 5 bases and J by 2 bases, with 10 bases left in between. Germline CDR1 SGHVS, CDR2 FQNEAQ.

This clone was found once. The genes are TRBV7-9 and TRBJ1-3; TRBD1 matches 8 bases. This CDR3 has 16 amino acids. Looked up from germline, CDR1 is SEHNR and CDR2 is FQNEAQ (reference sequence). Trimming cost V 0 bases and J 4 bases; bases outside gene matches: 5. CDR3: CASSLAQGAGGNTIYF. The CDR3 DNA reads as TGTGCCAGCAGCTTAGCCCAGGGGGCCGGGGGAAACACCATATATTTT.

The chain joins TRBV5-5 to TRBJ1-2; D call uncertain. This CDR3 spans 16 amino acids. The germline V gene encodes CDR1 SGHKS and CDR2 YYEKEE (reference sequence). The V and J ends lost 1 base and 0 bases respectively, with 13 bases between them. In DNA form, the CDR3 reads TGTGCCAGCAGCTTGATGCCGGAGGTATCTAACTATGGCTACACCTTC. Translation: CASSLMPEVSNYGYTF.

This chain uses TRBV27 with TRBJ1-2; no firm D call. Germline CDR1 MNHEY, CDR2 SMNVEV (reference sequence). The CDR3 covers 12 residues. Between the trimmed V and J ends, which lost 5 bases and 4 bases, there was a span of 8 bases. The CDR3 loop is CASSTGGYGYTF. CDR3 sequence (DNA): TGTGCCAGCAGTACCGGAGGCTATGGCTACACCTTC.

The rearrangement uses TRBV27 and TRBJ2-7; perhaps TRBD2 as D (7 bases). V was shortened by 5 bases and J by 4 bases, with 18 bases between the two germline ends. CDR1 is MNHEY, CDR2 SMNVEV, per germline (reference sequence). The CDR3 length is 15 residues. This CDR3 reads CASSPRGGGAYEQYF. CDR3 nucleotides: TGTGCCAGCAGTCCCCGAGGGGGGGGCGCGTACGAGCAGTACTTC.

V usage is TRBV27 and J usage is TRBJ2-2, with a tentative D call TRBD2 (5 bases). V lost 5 bases, J lost 7 bases, and 11 bases lay in between. Germline CDR1 and CDR2: MNHEY and SMNVEV (reference sequence). There are 13 residues in the CDR3. The CDR3 DNA reads as TGTGCCAGCAGTACTGCGGCGGGCGGGGAGCTGTTTTTT. It translates to CASSTAAGGELFF.

V and J are TRBV27 and TRBJ2-7; 9 bases line up with TRBD1. The V gene's germline CDR1 is MNHEY and CDR2 SMNVEV (reference sequence). CDR3 length: 17 residues. V lost 2 bases and J lost 4; bases outside the gene matches: 12. The CDR3 nucleotides read TGTGCCAGCAGTTTAGTTACCCTCCGGGGACAGGGTTACGAGCAGTACTTC. It codes for CASSLVTLRGQGYEQYF.

The chain is built from TRBV6-4 and TRBJ2-7; D is possibly TRBD1 (6 bases). Germline-derived CDR1 and CDR2 are MRHNA and SNTAGT. Trimming removed 10 bases from V and 0 bases from J, with 19 bases in between. This CDR3 comprises 15 residues. The CDR3 protein is CATTNRDTTSYEQYF. The CDR3 DNA reads as TGTGCCACAACAAACCGGGACACCACCTCCTACGAGCAGTACTTC.

The chain is built from TRBV6-4 and TRBJ2-2; 10 nucleotides line up with TRBD2. Germline CDR1 is MRHNA and CDR2 is SNTAGT. V trimming: 9 bases; J trimming: 5 bases; junction bases outside the gene matches: 15. The CDR3 is 17 residues long. The CDR3 nucleotides are TGTGCCAGAAATTCAACCAGCGGGAGGGCTCGGACCGGGGAGCTGTTTTTT. Residues: CARNSTSGRARTGELFF.

This sequence joins TRBV6-4 and TRBJ2-6, with unresolved D. The V end was cut by 6 bases, the J end by 0 bases, with 6 bases between. The germline V gene encodes CDR1 MRHNA and CDR2 SNTAGT. The CDR3 contains 14 residues. In DNA, the CDR3 is TGTGCCAGCAGAACATACTCTGGGGCCAACGTCCTGACTTTC. Protein product: CASRTYSGANVLTF.

This clone is a singleton in its sample. J is TRBJ2-4 and V is TRBV12-5, with a possible D match to TRBD2 (7 bases). Germline assignment: CDR1 LGHNT and CDR2 FRNRAP. Trimming left V 5 bases short and J 16 bases short, with 24 bases between. The CDR3 has 14 residues. The CDR3 sequence is CASGDGGLAAVTYF. CDR3 coding DNA: TGTGCTAGTGGTGACGGGGGCCTAGCGGCGGTTACATACTTC.

The chain has TRBV5-4 and TRBJ2-1, with a possible D match to TRBD1 (6 bases). The germline V and J ends were trimmed by 1 base and 9 bases, with 11 bases remaining between them. In germline, CDR1 is SGHNT, CDR2 YYREEE (reference sequence). There are 13 residues in the CDR3. CDR3 nucleotide sequence: TGTGCCAGCAGCTTGACAGGGTCGGGTGAGCAGTTCTTC. This codes for CASSLTGSGEQFF.

This chain uses TRBV6-1 with TRBJ2-2, with 12 bases fitting TRBD2. The CDR3 sequence is 19 residues long. Trimming removed 2 bases from V and 7 bases from J; junction bases left unmatched: 14. The V gene's germline CDR1 is MNHNS and CDR2 SASEGT. In DNA, the CDR3 is TGTGCCAGCAGTGAAAATTTCTTGGGTCTAGCGGGAGGGCACGGGGAGCTGTTTTTT. Amino acid sequence: CASSENFLGLAGGHGELFF.

The table lists this clone with a count of one. The chain carries TRBV18 and TRBJ2-7; 8 nucleotides agree with TRBD1. The V and J ends lost 2 bases and 2 bases, in that order; junction bases with no gene match: 5. Germline V lookup: CDR1 KGHSH, CDR2 LQKENI. The CDR3 has 15 residues. CDR3 coding DNA: TGTGCCAGCTCACCAATCGGGACAGGAGCCTACGAGCAGTACTTC. Protein product: CASSPIGTGAYEQYF.

V usage is TRBV11-2 and J usage is TRBJ2-2; TRBD1 matches 7 bases. The V segment lost 5 bases and the J segment 5 bases; nucleotides outside the gene matches: 5. The CDR3 extends over 14 amino acids. CDR1 is SGHAT and CDR2 is FQNNGV in the germline V gene. The CDR3, as DNA: TGTGCCAGCAGCGAAAACAGGGGTACCGGGGAGCTGTTTTTT. As protein: CASSENRGTGELFF.

This chain uses TRBV7-8 with TRBJ1-2; D remains ambiguous. Germline lookup yields CDR1 SGHVS and CDR2 FQNEAQ. The ends were cut back, 8 bases at V and 1 base at J, with 17 bases in the middle. The CDR3 has 15 amino acids. CDR3 DNA: TGTGCCAGCTCCTCCCGCCGGGGTCATAACTATGGCTACACCTTC. Residues: CASSSRRGHNYGYTF.

The chain employs TRBV5-1 and TRBJ1-1; no reliable D call. CDR3 length: 14 amino acids. Trimming pared 4 bases from V and 5 bases from J, leaving 15 bases between. The V gene's germline CDR1 is SGHRS and CDR2 YFSETQ. DNA of the CDR3: TGCGCCAGCAGCGACTCGGGCGCCGGAACTGAAGCTTTCTTT. The encoded protein is CASSDSGAGTEAFF.